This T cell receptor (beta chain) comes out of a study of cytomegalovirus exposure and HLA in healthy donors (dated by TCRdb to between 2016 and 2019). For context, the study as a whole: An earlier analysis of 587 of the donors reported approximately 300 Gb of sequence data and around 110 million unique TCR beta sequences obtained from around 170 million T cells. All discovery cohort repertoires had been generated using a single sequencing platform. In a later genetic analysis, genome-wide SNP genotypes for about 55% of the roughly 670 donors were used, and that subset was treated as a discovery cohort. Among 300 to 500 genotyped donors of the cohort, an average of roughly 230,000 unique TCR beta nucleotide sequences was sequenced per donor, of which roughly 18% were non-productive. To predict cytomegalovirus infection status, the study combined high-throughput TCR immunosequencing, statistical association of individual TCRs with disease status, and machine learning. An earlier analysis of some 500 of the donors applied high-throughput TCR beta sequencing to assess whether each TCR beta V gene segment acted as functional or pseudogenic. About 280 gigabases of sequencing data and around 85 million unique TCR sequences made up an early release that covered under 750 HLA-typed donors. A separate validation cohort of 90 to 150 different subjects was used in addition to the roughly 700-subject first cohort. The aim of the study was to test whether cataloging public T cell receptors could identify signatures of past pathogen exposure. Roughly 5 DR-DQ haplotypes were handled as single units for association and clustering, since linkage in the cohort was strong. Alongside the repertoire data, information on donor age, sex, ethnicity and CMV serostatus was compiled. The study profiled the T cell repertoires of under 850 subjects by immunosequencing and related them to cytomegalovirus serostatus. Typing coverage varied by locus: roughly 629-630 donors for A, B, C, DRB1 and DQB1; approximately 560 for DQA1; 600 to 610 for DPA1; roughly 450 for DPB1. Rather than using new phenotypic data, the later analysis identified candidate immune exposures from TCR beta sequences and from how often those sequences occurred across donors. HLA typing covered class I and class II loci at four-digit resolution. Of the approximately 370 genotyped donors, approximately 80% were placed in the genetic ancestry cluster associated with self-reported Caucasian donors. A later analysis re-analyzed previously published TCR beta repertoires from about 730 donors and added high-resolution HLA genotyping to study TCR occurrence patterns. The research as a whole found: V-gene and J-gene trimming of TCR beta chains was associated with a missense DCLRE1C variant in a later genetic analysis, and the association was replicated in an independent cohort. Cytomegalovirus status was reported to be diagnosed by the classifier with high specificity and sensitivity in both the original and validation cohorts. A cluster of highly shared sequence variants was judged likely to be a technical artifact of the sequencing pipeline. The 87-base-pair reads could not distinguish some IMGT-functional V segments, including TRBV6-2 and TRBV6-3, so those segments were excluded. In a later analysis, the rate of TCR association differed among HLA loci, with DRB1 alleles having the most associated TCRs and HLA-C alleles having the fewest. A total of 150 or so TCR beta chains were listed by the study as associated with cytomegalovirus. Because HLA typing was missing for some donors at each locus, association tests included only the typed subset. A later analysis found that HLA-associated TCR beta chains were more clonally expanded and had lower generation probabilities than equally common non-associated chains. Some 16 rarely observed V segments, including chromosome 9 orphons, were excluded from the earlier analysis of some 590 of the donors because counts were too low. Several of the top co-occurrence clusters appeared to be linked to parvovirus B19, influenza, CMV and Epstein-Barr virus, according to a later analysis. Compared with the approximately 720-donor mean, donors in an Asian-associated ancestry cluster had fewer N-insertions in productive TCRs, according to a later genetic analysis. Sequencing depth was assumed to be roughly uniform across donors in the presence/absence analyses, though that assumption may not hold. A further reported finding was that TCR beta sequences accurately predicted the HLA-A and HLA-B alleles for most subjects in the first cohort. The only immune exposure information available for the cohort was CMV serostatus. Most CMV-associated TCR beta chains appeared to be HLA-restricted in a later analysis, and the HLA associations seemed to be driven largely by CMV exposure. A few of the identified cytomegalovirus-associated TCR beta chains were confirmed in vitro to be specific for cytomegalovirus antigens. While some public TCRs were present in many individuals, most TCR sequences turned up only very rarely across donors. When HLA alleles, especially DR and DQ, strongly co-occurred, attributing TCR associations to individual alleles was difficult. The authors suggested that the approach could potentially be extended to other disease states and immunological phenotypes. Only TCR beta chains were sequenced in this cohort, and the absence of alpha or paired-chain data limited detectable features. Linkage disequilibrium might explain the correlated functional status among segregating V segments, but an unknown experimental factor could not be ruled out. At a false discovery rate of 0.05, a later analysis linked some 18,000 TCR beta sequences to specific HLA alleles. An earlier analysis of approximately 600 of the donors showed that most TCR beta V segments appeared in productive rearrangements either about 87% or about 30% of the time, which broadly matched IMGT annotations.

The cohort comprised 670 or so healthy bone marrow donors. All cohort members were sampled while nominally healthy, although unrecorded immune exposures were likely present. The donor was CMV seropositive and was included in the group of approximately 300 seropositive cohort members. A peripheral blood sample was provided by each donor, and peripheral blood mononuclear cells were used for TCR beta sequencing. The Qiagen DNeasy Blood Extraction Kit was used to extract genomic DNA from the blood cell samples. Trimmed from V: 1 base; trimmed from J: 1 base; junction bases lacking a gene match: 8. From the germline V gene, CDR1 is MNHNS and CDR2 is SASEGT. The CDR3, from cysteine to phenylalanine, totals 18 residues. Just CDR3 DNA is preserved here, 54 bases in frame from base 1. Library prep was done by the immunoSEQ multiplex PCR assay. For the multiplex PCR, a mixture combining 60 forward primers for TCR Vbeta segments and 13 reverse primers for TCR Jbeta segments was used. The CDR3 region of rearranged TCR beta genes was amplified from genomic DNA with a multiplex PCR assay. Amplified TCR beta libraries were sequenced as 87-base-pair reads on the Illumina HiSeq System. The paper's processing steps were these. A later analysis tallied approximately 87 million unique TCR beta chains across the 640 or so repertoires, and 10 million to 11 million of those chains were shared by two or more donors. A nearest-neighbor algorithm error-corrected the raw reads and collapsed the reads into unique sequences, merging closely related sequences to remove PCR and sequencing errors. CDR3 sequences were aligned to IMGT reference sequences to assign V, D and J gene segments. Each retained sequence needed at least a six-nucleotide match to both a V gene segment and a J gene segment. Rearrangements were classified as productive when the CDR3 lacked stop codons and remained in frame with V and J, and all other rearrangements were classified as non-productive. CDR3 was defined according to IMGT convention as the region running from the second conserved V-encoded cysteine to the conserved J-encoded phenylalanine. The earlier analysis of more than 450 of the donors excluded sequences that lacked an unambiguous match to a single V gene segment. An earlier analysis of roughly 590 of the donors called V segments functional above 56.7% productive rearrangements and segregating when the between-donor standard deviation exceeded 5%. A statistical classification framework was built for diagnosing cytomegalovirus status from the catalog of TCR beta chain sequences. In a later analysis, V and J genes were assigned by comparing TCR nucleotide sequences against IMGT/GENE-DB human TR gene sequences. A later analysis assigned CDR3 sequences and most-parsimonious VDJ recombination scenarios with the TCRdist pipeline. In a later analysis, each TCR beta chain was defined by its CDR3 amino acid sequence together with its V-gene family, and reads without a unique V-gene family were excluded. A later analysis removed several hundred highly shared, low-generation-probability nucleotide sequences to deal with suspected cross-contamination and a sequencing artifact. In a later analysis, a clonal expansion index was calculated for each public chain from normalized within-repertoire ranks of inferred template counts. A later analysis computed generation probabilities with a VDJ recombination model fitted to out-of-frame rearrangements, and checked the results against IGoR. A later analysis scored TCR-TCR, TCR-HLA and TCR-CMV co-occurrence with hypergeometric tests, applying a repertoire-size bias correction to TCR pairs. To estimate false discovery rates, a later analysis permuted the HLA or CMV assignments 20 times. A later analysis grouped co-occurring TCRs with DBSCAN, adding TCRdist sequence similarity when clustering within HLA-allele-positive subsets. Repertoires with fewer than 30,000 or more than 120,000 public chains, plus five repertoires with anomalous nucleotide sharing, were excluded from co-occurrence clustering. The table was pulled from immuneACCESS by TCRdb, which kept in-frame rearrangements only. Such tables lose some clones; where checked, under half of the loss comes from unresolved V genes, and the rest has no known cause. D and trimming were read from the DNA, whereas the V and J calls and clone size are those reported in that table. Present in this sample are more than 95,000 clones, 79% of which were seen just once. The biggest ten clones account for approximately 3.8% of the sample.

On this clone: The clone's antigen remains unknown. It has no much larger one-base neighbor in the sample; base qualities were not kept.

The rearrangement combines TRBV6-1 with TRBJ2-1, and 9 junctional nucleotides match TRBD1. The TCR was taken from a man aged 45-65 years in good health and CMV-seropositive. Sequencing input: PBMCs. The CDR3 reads CASSEEWDRVLSYNEQFF. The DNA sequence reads TGTGCCAGCAGTGAAGAATGGGACAGGGTATTATCCTACAATGAGCAGTTCTTC.